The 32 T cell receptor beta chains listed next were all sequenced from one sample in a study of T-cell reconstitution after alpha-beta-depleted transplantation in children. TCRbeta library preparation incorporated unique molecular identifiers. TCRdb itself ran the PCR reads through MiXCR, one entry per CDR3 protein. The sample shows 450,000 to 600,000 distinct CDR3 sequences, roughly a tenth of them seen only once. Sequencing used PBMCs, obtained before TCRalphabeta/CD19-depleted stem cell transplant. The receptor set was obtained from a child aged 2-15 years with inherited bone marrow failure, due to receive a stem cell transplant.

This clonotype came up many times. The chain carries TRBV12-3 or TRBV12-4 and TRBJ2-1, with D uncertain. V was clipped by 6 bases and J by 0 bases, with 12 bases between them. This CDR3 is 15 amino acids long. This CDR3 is CASSPFTASYNEQFF. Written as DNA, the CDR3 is TGTGCCAGCAGCCCATTCACGGCCTCCTACAATGAGCAGTTCTTC.

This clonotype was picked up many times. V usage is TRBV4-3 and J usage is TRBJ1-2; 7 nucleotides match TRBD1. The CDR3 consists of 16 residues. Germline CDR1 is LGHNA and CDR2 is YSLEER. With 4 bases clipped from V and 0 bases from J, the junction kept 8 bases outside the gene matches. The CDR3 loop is CASSLNAGGPNYGYTF. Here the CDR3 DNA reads TGCGCCAGCAGCCTAAACGCAGGGGGACCTAACTATGGCTACACCTTC.

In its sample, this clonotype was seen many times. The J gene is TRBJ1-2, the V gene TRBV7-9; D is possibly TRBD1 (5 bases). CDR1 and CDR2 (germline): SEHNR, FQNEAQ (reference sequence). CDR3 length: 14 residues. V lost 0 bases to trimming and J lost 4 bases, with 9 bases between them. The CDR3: CASSLAKTVYGYTF. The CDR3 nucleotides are TGTGCCAGCAGCTTAGCGAAGACAGTCTATGGCTACACCTTC.

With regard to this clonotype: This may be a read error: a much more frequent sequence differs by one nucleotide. The CDR3: CSTRGSGGRTSF. The DNA of the CDR3 is TGCAGTACTAGAGGATCGGGCGGGAGGACTTCCTTC. The V and J genes are TRBV20-1 and TRBJ2-1, with 8 bases matching TRBD2. This CDR3 has 12 residues. Germline loops: CDR1 DFQATT, CDR2 SNEGSKA (reference sequence).

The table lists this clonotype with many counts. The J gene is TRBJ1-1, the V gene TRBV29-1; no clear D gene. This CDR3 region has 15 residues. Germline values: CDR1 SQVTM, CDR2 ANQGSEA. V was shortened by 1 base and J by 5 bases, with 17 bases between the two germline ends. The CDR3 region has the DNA TGCAGCGTTGAAGTTTGGGCCCTCAGAGGGACTGAAGCTTTCTTT. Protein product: CSVEVWALRGTEAFF.

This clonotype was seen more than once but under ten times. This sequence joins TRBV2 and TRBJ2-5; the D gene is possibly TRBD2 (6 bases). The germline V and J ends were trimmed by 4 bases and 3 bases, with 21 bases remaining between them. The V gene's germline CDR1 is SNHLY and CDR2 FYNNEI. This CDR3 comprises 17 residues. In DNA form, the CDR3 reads TGTGCCAGCAGTGCCAATATCGGCGGGATCACCGAAGAGACCCAGTACTTC. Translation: CASSANIGGITEETQYF.

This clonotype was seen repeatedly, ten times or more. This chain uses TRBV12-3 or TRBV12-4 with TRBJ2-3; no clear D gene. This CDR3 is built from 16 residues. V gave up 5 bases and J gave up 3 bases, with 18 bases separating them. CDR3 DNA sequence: TGTGCCAGCAGTCTGCCCTCAGACTGGTCTACAGATACGCAGTATTTT. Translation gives CASSLPSDWSTDTQYF.

CDR3 DNA: TGTGCCAGCAGTATCCAGAGCTACGAGCAGTACTTC. Translating it yields CASSIQSYEQYF. The gene calls are TRBV6-2 or TRBV6-3 and TRBJ2-7, with unresolved D. V lost 5 bases, J lost 3 bases, and 8 bases lay in between. The CDR3 contains 12 residues. The germline gives CDR1 MNHEY, CDR2 SVGEGT.

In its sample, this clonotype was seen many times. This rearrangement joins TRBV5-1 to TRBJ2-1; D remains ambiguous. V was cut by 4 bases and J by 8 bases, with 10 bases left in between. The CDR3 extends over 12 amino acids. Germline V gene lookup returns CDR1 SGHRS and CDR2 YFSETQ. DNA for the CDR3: TGCGCCAGCAGCATTCCGGGCGATGAGCAGTTCTTC. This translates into CASSIPGDEQFF.

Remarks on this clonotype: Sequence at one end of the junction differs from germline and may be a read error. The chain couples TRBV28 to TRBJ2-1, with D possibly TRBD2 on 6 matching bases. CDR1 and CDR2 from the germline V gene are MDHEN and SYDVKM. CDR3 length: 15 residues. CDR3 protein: CASNLVGLPNNEQFF. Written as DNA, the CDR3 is TGTGCCAGCAATTTAGTTGGACTACCAAACAATGAGCAGTTCTTC.

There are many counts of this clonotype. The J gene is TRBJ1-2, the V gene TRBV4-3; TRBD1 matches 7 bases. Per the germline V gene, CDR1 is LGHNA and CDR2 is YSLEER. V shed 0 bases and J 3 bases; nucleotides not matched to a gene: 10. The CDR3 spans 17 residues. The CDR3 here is CASSQDLNRGEYYGYTF. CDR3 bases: TGCGCCAGCAGCCAAGATCTCAACAGGGGAGAGTACTATGGCTACACCTTC.

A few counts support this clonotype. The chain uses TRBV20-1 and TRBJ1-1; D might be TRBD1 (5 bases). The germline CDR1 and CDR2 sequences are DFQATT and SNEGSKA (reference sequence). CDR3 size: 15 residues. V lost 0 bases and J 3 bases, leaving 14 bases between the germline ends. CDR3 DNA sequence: TGCAGTGCTAGAGATAGGAGGACGGGGGACACTGAAGCTTTCTTT. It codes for CSARDRRTGDTEAFF.

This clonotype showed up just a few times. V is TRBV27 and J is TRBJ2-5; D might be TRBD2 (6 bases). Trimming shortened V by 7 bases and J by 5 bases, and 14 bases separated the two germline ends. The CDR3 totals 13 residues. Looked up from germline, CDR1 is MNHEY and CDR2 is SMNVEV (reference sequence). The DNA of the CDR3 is TGTGCCAGCAACCCCCGGGGGACGGAGACCCAGTACTTC. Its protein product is CASNPRGTETQYF.

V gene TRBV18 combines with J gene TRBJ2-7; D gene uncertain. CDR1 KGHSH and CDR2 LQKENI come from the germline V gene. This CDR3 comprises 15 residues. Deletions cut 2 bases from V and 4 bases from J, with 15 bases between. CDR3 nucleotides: TGTGCCAGCTCACCAGCCTTCCGAGACAAATACGAGCAGTACTTC. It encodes CASSPAFRDKYEQYF.

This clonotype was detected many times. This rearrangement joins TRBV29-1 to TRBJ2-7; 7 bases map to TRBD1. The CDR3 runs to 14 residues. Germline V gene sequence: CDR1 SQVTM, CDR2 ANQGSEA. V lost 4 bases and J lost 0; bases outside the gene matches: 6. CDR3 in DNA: TGCAGCGTTGGAAGGGGGCTGGGCTCCTACGAGCAGTACTTC. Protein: CSVGRGLGSYEQYF.

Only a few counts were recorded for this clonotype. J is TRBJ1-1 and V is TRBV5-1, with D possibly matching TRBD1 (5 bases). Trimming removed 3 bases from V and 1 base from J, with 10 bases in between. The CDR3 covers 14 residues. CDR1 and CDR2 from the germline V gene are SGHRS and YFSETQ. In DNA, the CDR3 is TGCGCCAGCAGCTGGGGACGGGGGAACACTGAAGCTTTCTTT. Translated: CASSWGRGNTEAFF.

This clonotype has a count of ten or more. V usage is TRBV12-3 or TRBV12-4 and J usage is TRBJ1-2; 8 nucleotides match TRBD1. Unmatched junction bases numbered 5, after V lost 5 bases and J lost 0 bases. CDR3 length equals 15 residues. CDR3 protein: CASSPRTGPNYGYTF. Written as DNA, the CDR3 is TGTGCCAGCAGTCCCAGGACAGGGCCTAACTATGGCTACACCTTC.

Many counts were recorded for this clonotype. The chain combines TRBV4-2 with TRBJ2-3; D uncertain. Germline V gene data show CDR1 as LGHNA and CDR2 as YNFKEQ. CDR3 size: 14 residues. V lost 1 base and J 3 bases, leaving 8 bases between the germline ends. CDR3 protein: CASSQATTTDTQYF. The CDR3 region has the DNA TGTGCCAGCAGCCAAGCTACGACAACAGATACGCAGTATTTT.

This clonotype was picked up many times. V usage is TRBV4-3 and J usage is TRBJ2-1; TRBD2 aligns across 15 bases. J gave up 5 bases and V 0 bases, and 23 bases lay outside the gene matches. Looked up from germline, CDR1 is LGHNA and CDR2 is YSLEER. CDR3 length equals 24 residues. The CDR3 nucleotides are TGCGCCAGCAGCCAAGATTTGCGGAACCTCAACATTGTGGGGACTAGCGGGAGGAACAATGAGCAGTTCTTC. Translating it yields CASSQDLRNLNIVGTSGRNNEQFF.

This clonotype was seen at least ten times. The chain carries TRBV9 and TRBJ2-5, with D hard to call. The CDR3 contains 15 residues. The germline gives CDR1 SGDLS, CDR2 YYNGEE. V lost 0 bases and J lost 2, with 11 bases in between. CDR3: CASSVAPLGQETQYF. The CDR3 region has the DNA TGTGCCAGCAGCGTAGCCCCCTTGGGGCAAGAGACCCAGTACTTC.

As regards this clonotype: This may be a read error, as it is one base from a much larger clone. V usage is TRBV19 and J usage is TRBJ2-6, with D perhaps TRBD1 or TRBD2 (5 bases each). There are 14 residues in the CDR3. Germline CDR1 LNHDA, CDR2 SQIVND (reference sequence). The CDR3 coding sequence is TGTGCCAGTAGGTTCCGGGGTGGGGCCAACGGCCTGACTTTC. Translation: CASRFRGGANGLTF.

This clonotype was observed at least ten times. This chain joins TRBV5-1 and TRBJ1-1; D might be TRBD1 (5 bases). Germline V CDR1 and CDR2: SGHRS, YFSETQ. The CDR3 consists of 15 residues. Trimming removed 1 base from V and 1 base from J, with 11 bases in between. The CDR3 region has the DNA TGCGCCAGCAGCTTGCCTGGGGCCCAGAACACTGAAGCTTTCTTT. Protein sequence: CASSLPGAQNTEAFF.

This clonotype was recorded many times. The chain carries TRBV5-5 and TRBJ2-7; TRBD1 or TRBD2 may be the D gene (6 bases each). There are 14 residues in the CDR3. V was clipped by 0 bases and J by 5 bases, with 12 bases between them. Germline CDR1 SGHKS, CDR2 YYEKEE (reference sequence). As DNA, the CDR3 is TGTGCCAGCAGCTTGGCGGCCGGGGGCCACGAGCAGTACTTC. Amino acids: CASSLAAGGHEQYF. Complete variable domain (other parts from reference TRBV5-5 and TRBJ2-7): DAGVTQSPTHLIKTRGQQVTLRCSPISGHKSVSWYQQVLGQGPQFIFQYYEKEERGRGNFPDRFSARQFPNYSSELNVNALLLGDSALYLCASSLAAGGHEQYFGPGTRLTVT.

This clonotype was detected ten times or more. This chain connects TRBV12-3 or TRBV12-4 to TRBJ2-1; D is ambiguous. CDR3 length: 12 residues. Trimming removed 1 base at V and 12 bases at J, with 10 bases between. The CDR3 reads CASSLVGSLQFF. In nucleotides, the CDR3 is TGTGCCAGCAGTTTAGTTGGCTCTTTGCAGTTCTTC.

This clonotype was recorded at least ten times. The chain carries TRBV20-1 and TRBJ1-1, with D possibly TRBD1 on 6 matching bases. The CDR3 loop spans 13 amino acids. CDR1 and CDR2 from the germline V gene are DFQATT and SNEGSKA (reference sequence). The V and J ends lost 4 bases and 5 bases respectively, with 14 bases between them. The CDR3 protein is CSAKNRVGTEAFF. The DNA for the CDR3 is TGCAGTGCTAAGAACAGGGTGGGAACTGAAGCTTTCTTT.

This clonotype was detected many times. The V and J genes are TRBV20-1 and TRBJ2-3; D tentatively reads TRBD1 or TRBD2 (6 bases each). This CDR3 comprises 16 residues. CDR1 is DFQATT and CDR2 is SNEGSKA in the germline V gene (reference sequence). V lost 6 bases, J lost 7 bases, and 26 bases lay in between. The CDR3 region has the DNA TGCAGTGCCCATAAGGGGGGCGGGGCTCAGTTAAATACGCAGTATTTT. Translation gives CSAHKGGGAQLNTQYF.

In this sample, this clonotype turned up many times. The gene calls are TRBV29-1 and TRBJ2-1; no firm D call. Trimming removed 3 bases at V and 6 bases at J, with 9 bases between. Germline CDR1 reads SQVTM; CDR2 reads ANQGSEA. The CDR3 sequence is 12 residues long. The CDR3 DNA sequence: TGCAGCGTTGATCCCAGTCCCAATGAGCAGTTCTTC. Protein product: CSVDPSPNEQFF.

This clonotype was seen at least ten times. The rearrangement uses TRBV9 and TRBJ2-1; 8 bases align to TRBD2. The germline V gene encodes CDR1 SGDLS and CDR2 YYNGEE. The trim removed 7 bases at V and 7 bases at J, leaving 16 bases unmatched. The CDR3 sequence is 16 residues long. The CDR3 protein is CASGGVGTRGGNEQFF. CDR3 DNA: TGTGCCAGCGGTGGGGTCGGGACTAGAGGCGGGAATGAGCAGTTCTTC.

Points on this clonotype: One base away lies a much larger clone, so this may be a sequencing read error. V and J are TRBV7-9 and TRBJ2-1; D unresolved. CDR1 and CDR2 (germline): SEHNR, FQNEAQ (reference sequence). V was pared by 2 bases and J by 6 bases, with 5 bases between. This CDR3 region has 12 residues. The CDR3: CASSLTSNEQFF. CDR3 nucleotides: TGTGCCAGCAGCTTAACCAGCAATGAGCAGTTCTTC.

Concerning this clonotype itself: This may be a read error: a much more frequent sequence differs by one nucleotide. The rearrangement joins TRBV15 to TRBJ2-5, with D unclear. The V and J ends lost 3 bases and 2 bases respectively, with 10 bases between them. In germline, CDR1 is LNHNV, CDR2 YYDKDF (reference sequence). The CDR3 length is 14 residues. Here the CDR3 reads CATSSQRSQETQYF. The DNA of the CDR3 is TGTGCCACCAGCAGTCAACGGTCACAAGAGACCCAGTACTTC. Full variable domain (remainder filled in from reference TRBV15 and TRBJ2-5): DAMVIQNPRYQVTQFGKPVTLSCSQTLNHNVMYWYQQKSSQAPKLLFHYYDKDFNNEADTPDNFQSRRPNTSFCFLDIRSPGLGDTAMYLCATSSQRSQETQYFGPGTRLLVL.

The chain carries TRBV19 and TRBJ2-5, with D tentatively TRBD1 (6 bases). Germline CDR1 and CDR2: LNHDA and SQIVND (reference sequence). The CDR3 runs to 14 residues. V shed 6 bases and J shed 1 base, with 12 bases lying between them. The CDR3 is CASRTGHLQETQYF. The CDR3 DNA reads TGTGCCAGTAGGACGGGACACCTCCAAGAGACCCAGTACTTC.

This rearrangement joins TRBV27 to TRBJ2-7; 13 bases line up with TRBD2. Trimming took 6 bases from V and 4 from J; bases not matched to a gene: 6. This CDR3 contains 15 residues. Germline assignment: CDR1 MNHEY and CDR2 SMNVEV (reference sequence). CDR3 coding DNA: TGTGCCAGCAGACTAGCGGGAGGGCCTTTTTACGAGCAGTACTTC. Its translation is CASRLAGGPFYEQYF.